What follows are 22 T cell receptor beta chains derived from one specimen sequenced in a study of cytomegalovirus exposure and HLA in healthy donors. 60 Vbeta and 13 Jbeta primers were used in PCR. Sequencing used immunoSEQ multiplex PCR; TCRdb keeps in-frame clones, though not all of them. The top ten hold about an eighth of the sample, which has under 140,000 clones, 76% seen once. The sample consisted of PBMCs. The receptors derive from a man aged 25-45 years in good health and CMV-seropositive.

The rearrangement links TRBV5-6 to TRBJ2-1; 11 bases match TRBD2. The CDR3 spans 19 residues. J was trimmed by 3 bases and V by 10 bases; bases with no gene match: 21. CDR1 is SGHDT and CDR2 is YYEEEE in the germline V gene. The CDR3 DNA reads as TGTGCCTCCCGGGTAATAGCGGGGGGGGATCTGGTAGACTACAATGAGCAGTTCTTC. Encoded protein: CASRVIAGGDLVDYNEQFF.

This clone was observed a handful of times. The chain recombines TRBV7-2 with TRBJ1-3, with a possible D match to TRBD1 (5 bases). There are 15 residues in the CDR3. Germline CDR1 reads SGHTA; CDR2 reads FQGNSA. V gave up 6 bases and J gave up 1 base, with 13 bases separating them. CDR3 DNA sequence: TGTGCCAGCAGTCCCGACGGACAATCTGGAAACACCATATATTTT. Its translation is CASSPDGQSGNTIYF.

The chain links TRBV7-3 to TRBJ1-1; D is possibly TRBD1 (6 bases). Trimming removed 3 bases at V and 1 base at J, with 6 bases between. The germline CDR1 and CDR2 sequences are SGHTA and FQGTGA. This CDR3 region has 13 residues. CDR3 protein: CASSLGQNTEAFF. The CDR3 coding sequence is TGTGCCAGCAGCTTGGGACAGAACACTGAAGCTTTCTTT.

This chain joins TRBV6-5 and TRBJ2-3; D possibly corresponds to TRBD2 (7 bases). The V end was cut by 8 bases, the J end by 2 bases, with 8 bases between. The germline V gene encodes CDR1 MNHEY and CDR2 SVGAGI. This CDR3 has 12 amino acids. The CDR3 loop reads CASGGATDTQYF. The CDR3 nucleotides read TGTGCCAGCGGGGGGGCCACAGATACGCAGTATTTT.

Comments on this clone: Its ends do not fully match the called genes, so a read error is possible. J is TRBJ1-1 and V is TRBV27, with D possibly being TRBD1 (6 bases). The CDR3 totals 16 residues. CDR1 and CDR2 from the germline V gene are MNHEY and SMNVEV (reference sequence). The CDR3 DNA reads as TGTGCCAGCAGGTTATTTGGGGCGGGGGGCCGGACCGAAGCTTTCTTT. As protein: CASRLFGAGGRTEAFF.

The chain uses TRBV28 and TRBJ1-1, with D possibly matching TRBD1 (6 bases). The CDR3 is made up of 14 amino acids. Germline-derived CDR1 and CDR2 are MDHEN and SYDVKM. V was cut by 5 bases and J by 7 bases, with 17 bases left in between. Here the CDR3 reads CASSDSRGRGEAFF. CDR3 coding DNA: TGTGCCAGCAGTGACTCCAGGGGCCGGGGTGAAGCTTTCTTT.

The chain uses TRBV18 and TRBJ1-2; D is unresolved. The V end was cut by 3 bases, the J end by 1 base, with 9 bases between. The CDR3 has 14 amino acids. CDR1 is KGHSH and CDR2 is LQKENI in the germline V gene. The CDR3 spells CASSPSRSNYGYTF. DNA of the CDR3: TGTGCCAGCTCACCGTCCAGAAGTAACTATGGCTACACCTTC.

The chain recombines TRBV19 with TRBJ2-7; D is undetermined. Germline-derived CDR1 and CDR2 are LNHDA and SQIVND (reference sequence). The CDR3 consists of 13 residues. V lost 3 bases and J lost 6, with 12 bases in between. The DNA of the CDR3 is TGTGCCAGTAGTATTCTCAGCCGAGGCGAGCAGTACTTC. This translates into CASSILSRGEQYF.

This clone was counted a few times. This chain joins TRBV4-3 and TRBJ2-7; D remains ambiguous. CDR1 is LGHNA, CDR2 YSLEER, per germline. The CDR3 consists of 15 residues. Trimming removed 0 bases at V and 3 bases at J, with 12 bases between. The CDR3 DNA sequence: TGCGCCAGCAGCCAAGAGGGCCGAGTCGGCTACGAGCAGTACTTC. This encodes CASSQEGRVGYEQYF.

The chain uses TRBV7-2 and TRBJ1-2, with 8 bases lining up with TRBD1. The CDR3 length is 18 residues. CDR1 SGHTA and CDR2 FQGNSA come from the germline V gene. The V gene end was trimmed by 5 bases and the J gene end by 0 bases; junction bases not matched to a gene: 14. As DNA, the CDR3 is TGTGCCAGCAGCCCAGCGGCTAGACAGGGGTCTTCTAACTATGGCTACACCTTC. As protein: CASSPAARQGSSNYGYTF.

This clone was picked up a small number of times. The V and J genes are TRBV7-2 and TRBJ2-7, with TRBD1 matching over 8 bases. The J segment lost 6 bases and the V segment lost 2 bases, leaving 6 bases of the junction unmatched. CDR1 is SGHTA and CDR2 is FQGNSA in the germline V gene. CDR3 length equals 14 residues. CDR3 DNA: TGTGCCAGCAGCTTAATGGGACAGGCTCCCGAGCAGTACTTC. Its translation is CASSLMGQAPEQYF.

This chain connects TRBV18 to TRBJ2-3, with 8 bases matching TRBD2. This CDR3 region has 14 residues. V dropped 2 bases and J dropped 6; count of bases not matched to a gene: 4. CDR1 and CDR2 from the germline V gene are KGHSH and LQKENI. CDR3 region: CASSPSGGDDTQYF. In DNA form, the CDR3 reads TGTGCCAGCTCACCATCGGGGGGGGATGATACGCAGTATTTT.

The rearrangement joins TRBV28 to TRBJ2-1, with 9 bases identical to TRBD1. The CDR3 is 14 amino acids. V was pared by 7 bases and J by 5 bases, with 6 bases of the junction left unmatched. The germline CDR1 and CDR2 sequences are MDHEN and SYDVKM. CDR3 DNA: TGTGCCAGCACCCTGGACAGGGGTGACAATGAGCAGTTCTTC. The encoded protein is CASTLDRGDNEQFF.

This sequence joins TRBV15 and TRBJ2-1; 9 nucleotides align to TRBD2. The CDR3 runs 18 residues. Germline V gene data show CDR1 as LNHNV and CDR2 as YYDKDF (reference sequence). J was trimmed by 12 bases and V by 0 bases; bases with no gene match: 18. The CDR3 reads CATSRDLGFGLATSGQFF. The CDR3 region has the DNA TGTGCCACCAGCAGAGATTTAGGGTTTGGACTTGCGACTAGCGGGCAGTTCTTC.

This clone was found a few times. V usage is TRBV6-6 and J usage is TRBJ2-7, with D perhaps TRBD1 (6 bases). Germline CDR1 MNHNY, CDR2 SVGAGI (reference sequence). V lost 6 bases and J 3 bases, leaving 12 bases between the germline ends. This CDR3 comprises 13 residues. Here the CDR3 DNA reads TGTGCCAGCAGCCGTATACAGGGCTACGAGCAGTACTTC. Translated: CASSRIQGYEQYF.

The chain carries TRBV5-6 and TRBJ2-5, with D possibly matching TRBD1 (6 bases). Judging by the DNA end, TRBJ2-7 fits better; the J call may be wrong. The CDR3 covers 13 residues. Germline V gene lookup returns CDR1 SGHDT and CDR2 YYEEEE. In DNA, the CDR3 is TGTGCCAGCAGCTTGGGGACAGACTACGAGCAGTACTTC. The encoded protein is CASSLGTDYEQYF.

This chain connects TRBV7-2 to TRBJ2-2; TRBD1 matches 9 bases. The trim removed 5 bases at V and 2 bases at J, leaving 3 bases unmatched. Germline lookup yields CDR1 SGHTA and CDR2 FQGNSA. This CDR3 spans 15 amino acids. The CDR3 spells CASSVTGGNTGELFF. CDR3 DNA: TGTGCCAGCAGCGTTACAGGGGGCAACACCGGGGAGCTGTTTTTT. Combining the CDR3 with reference TRBV7-2 and TRBJ2-2 gives the whole variable domain GAGVSQSPSNKVTEKGKDVELRCDPISGHTALYWYRQSLGQGLEFLIYFQGNSAPDKSGLPSDRFSAERTGGSVSTLTIQRTQQEDSAVYLCASSVTGGNTGELFFGEGSRLTVL.

The genes are TRBV6-5 and TRBJ2-1; a possible D gene is TRBD2 (7 bases). V was pared by 5 bases and J by 9 bases, with 17 bases between. Germline V CDR1 and CDR2: MNHEY, SVGAGI. The CDR3 extends over 14 amino acids. This CDR3 reads CASSPRGGEGEQFF. CDR3 DNA: TGTGCCAGCAGTCCCCGAGGGGGGGAGGGTGAGCAGTTCTTC.

V is TRBV4-1 and J is TRBJ1-5; 7 nucleotides match TRBD1. The length of the CDR3 is 15 residues. The V and J ends lost 3 bases and 5 bases, in that order; junction bases with no gene match: 7. Germline-derived CDR1 and CDR2 are MGHRA and YSYEKL. In nucleotides, the CDR3 is TGCGCCAGCAGCCACACAGACAGGGCCGATCAGCCCCAGCATTTT. This translates into CASSHTDRADQPQHF.

The chain is built from TRBV30 and TRBJ1-1; tentative D call: TRBD1 (6 bases). CDR3 size: 13 residues. The V end was cut by 3 bases, the J end by 5 bases, with 13 bases between. The germline V gene has CDR1 GTSNPN and CDR2 SVGIG (reference sequence). CDR3 DNA sequence: TGTGCCTGGAGGGCAGGGGCCTGGACTGAAGCTTTCTTT. This sequence encodes CAWRAGAWTEAFF.

The J gene is TRBJ2-7, the V gene TRBV29-1, with 7 bases matching TRBD1. V lost 7 bases to trimming and J lost 0 bases; unmatched junction nucleotides: 6. CDR3 length: 13 amino acids. Germline V lookup: CDR1 SQVTM, CDR2 ANQGSEA. The CDR3 sequence is CSGTGQASYEQYF. Here the CDR3 DNA reads TGCAGCGGGACCGGACAGGCCTCCTACGAGCAGTACTTC.

The chain joins TRBV5-1 to TRBJ1-2, with TRBD1 identical over 7 bases. Per germline, CDR1 SGHRS and CDR2 YFSETQ. V gave up 4 bases and J gave up 0 bases; unmatched junction bases: 6. The CDR3 is made up of 15 amino acids. CDR3 bases: TGCGCCAGCAGCCCCGGACAGGTCGCTAACTATGGCTACACCTTC. Translation gives CASSPGQVANYGYTF.